This TCR beta chain was profiled in a study of blood T cell repertoires in COVID-19. Study-wide context: The study drew acute and convalescent COVID-19 samples from the United States, Italy and Spain. In each case, the material was cDNA or gDNA derived from T cells, B-cell-depleted T cells, or PBMCs.

The CDR3 totals 15 residues. V was trimmed by 8 bases and J by 7 bases, leaving 23 bases between them. Germline assignment: CDR1 KGHSH and CDR2 LQKENI. Original analysis: Reference gene primer amplification yielded estimated nucleated cell counts. Generated by immunoSEQ multiplex PCR, the TCRdb table keeps only in-frame clones and is missing some. V and J calls and clone size are copied from that table; D and trimming were computed from the DNA. The table includes some 190,000 clones, approximately 84% detected once. This TCR was recovered from a woman older than 75 with COVID-19, enrolled during active disease. The chain uses TRBV18 and TRBJ1-1; D is undetermined. Sequenced sample: peripheral blood. CDR3 in amino acids: CASPRNPSRFGEAFF. CDR3 bases: TGTGCCAGCCCACGGAACCCCTCTAGGTTTGGTGAAGCTTTCTTT.